This record covers a single TCR beta chain. Rectal tissue came from one to two pinch biopsies taken at colonoscopy. Germline-derived CDR1 and CDR2 are SGHDT and YYEEEE. Deletions cut 0 bases from V and 0 bases from J, with 16 bases between. The CDR3 totals 17 residues. Sequenced by immunoSEQ multiplex PCR; TCRdb stores in-frame clones only, minus some. The sample lists 40,000 to 55,000 clones; roughly 79% were seen once. The data derive from a study of pediatric ulcerative colitis. This chain links TRBV5-6 with TRBJ2-7; D is perhaps TRBD1 (5 bases). Specimen: gut tissue. The origin of this receptor is a girl under 18 with moderate ulcerative colitis. CDR3 region: CASSLGSKGYDSYEQYF. The DNA for the CDR3 is TGTGCCAGCAGCTTGGGATCTAAGGGGTACGACTCCTACGAGCAGTACTTC.